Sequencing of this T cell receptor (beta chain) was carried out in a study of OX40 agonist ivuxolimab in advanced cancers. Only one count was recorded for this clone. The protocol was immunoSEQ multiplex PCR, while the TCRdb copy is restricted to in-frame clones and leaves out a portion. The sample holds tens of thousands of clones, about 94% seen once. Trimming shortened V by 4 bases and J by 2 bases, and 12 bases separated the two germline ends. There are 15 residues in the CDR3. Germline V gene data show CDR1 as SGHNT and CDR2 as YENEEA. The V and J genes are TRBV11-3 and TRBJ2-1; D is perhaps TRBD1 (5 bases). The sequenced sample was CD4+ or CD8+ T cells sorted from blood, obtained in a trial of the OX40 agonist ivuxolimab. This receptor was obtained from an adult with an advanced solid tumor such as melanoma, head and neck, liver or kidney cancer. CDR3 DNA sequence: TGTGCCAGCAGCTCCATCAGGGTCGCCTACAATGAGCAGTTCTTC. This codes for CASSSIRVAYNEQFF. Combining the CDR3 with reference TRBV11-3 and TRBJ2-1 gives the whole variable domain EAGVVQSPRYKIIEKKQPVAFWCNPISGHNTLYWYLQNLGQGPELLIRYENEEAVDDSQLPKDRFSAERLKGVDSTLKIQPAELGDSAVYLCASSSIRVAYNEQFFGPGTRLTVL.